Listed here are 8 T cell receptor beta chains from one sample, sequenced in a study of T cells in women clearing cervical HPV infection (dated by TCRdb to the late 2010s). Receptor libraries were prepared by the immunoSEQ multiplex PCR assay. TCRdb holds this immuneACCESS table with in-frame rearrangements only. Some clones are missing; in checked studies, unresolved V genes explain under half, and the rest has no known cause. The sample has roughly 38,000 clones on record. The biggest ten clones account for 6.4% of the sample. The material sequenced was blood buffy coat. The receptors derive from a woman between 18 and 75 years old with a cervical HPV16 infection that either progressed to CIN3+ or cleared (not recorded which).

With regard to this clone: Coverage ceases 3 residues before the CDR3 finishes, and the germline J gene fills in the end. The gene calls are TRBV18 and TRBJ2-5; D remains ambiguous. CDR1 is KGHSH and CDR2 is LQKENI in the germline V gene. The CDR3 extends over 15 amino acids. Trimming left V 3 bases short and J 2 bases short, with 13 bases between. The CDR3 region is CASSPALGLQETQYF. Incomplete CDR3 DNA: TGTGCCAGCTCACCGGCCTTAGGGCTTCAAGAGACC. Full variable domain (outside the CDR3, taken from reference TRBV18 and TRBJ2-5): NAGVMQNPRHLVRRRGQEARLRCSPMKGHSHVYWYRQLPEEGLKFMVYLQKENIIDESGMPKERFSAEFPKEGPSILRIQQVVRGDSAAYFCASSPALGLQETQYFGPGTRLLVL.

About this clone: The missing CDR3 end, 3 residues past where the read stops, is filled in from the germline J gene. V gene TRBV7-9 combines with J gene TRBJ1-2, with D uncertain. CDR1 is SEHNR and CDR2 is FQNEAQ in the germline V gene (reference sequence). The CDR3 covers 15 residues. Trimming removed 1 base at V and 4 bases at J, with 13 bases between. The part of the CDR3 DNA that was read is TGTGCCAGCAGCTTAGTCAGTGGTATTACCTATGGC. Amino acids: CASSLVSGITYG. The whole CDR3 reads CASSLVSGITYGYTF.

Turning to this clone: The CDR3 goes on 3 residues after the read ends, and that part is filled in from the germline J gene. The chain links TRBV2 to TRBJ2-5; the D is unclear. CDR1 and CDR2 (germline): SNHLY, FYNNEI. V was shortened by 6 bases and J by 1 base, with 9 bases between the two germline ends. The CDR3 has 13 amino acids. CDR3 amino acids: CASRQASQETQYF. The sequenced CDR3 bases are TGTGCCAGCAGGCAGGCTTCCCAAGAGACC. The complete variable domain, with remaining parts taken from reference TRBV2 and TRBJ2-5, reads EPEVTQTPSHQVTQMGQEVILRCVPISNHLYFYWYRQILGQKVEFLVSFYNNEISEKSEIFDDQFSVERPDGSNFTLKIRSTKLEDSAMYFCASRQASQETQYFGPGTRLLVL.

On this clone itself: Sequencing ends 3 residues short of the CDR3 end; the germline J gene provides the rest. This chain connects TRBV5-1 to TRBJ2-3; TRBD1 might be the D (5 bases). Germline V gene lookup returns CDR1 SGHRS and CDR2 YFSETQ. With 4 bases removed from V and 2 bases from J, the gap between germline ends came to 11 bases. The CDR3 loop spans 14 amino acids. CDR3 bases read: TGCGCCAGCAGCCCCGGCAGGGTCACAGATACG. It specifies CASSPGRVTDT. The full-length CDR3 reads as CASSPGRVTDTQYF.

The DNA read from the CDR3 is TGTGCCTGGAGTAGGGGGGGGAGTGATCAGCCC. Translating gives CAWSRGGSDQP. The whole CDR3 protein reads CAWSRGGSDQPQHF. This chain connects TRBV30 to TRBJ1-5; D perhaps matches TRBD1 (6 bases). The missing CDR3 end, 3 residues past where the read stops, is filled in from the germline J gene. Trimming shortened V by 2 bases and J by 5 bases, and 13 bases separated the two germline ends. The CDR3 loop spans 14 amino acids. Germline assignment: CDR1 GTSNPN and CDR2 SVGIG (reference sequence). The whole variable domain, remainder taken from reference TRBV30 and TRBJ1-5, is SQTIHQWPATLVQPVGSPLSLECTVEGTSNPNLYWYRQAAGRGLQLLFYSVGIGQISSEVPQNLSASRPQDRQFILSSKKLLLSDSGFYLCAWSRGGSDQPQHFGDGTRLSIL.

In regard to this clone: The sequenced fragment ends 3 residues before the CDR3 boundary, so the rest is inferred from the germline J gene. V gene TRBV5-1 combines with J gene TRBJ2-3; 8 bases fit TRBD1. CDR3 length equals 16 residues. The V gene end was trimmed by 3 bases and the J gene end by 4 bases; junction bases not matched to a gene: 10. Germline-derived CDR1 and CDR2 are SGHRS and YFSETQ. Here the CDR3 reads CASSSAYDRGADTQYF. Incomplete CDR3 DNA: TGCGCCAGCAGCTCAGCTTATGACAGGGGAGCAGATACG.

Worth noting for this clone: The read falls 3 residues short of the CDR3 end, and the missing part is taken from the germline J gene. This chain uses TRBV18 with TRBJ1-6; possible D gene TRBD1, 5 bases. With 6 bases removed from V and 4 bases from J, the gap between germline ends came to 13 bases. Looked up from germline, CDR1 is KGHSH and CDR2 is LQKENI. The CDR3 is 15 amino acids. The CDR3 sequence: CASSPQGAYNSPLHF. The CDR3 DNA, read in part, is TGTGCCAGCTCCCCCCAGGGAGCGTATAATTCACCC. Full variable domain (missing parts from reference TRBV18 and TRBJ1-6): NAGVMQNPRHLVRRRGQEARLRCSPMKGHSHVYWYRQLPEEGLKFMVYLQKENIIDESGMPKERFSAEFPKEGPSILRIQQVVRGDSAAYFCASSPQGAYNSPLHFGNGTRLTVT.

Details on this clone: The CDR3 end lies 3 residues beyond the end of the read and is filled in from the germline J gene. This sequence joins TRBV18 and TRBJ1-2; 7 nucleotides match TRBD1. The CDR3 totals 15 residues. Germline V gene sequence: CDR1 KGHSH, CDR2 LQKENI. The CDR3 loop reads CASSLKGRGLYDYTF. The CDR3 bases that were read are TGTGCCAGCTCACTCAAAGGGAGGGGGCTTTACGAC.